One sample yielded the 8 T cell receptor beta chains listed below, sequenced in a study of T cell clusters in autoimmune cytopenias. Multiplex touch-down PCR amplified TRB using TRB-A and TRB-B pools in one tube. After re-calling the multiplex PCR reads, TCRdb lists one entry per CDR3 protein, DNA absent. This listing includes around 7,800 distinct CDR3 sequences. Each sample's input was 250 to 300 ng genomic DNA, 30,000 to 45,000 genome equivalents. The specimen was peripheral blood. The origin of the receptors is a human donor with an autoimmune cytopenia or autoimmune hepatitis (not recorded which).

The V call is TRBV6-6, the J call TRBJ2-1. This CDR3 has 13 residues. In germline, CDR1 is MNHNY, CDR2 SVGAGI (reference sequence). CDR3 protein: CASSYSGYFEQFF.

J is TRBJ2-1 and V is TRBV14; TCRdb's assignment of TRBD2 cannot be checked, as there is no DNA. CDR3 length: 15 amino acids. Germline V CDR1 and CDR2: SGHDN, FVKESK. The CDR3 protein is CASSHKTSLNNEQFF.

The rearrangement links TRBV28 to TRBJ1-1; TCRdb names TRBD1, which stays unverified in the absence of DNA. Germline V gives CDR1 MDHEN, CDR2 SYDVKM. The CDR3 is 13 residues long. Here the CDR3 reads CASSSRVGTEAFF.

This clonotype is deemed medium-sized (0.01 to 0.1%) by its frequency. The rearrangement joins TRBV5-5 to TRBJ1-4. The CDR3 contains 13 residues. Germline CDR1 reads SGHKS; CDR2 reads YYEKEE (reference sequence). The chain's CDR3 is CASSSTVNEKLFF.

V and J are TRBV27 and TRBJ2-3. The CDR3 spans 14 residues. Germline V CDR1 and CDR2: MNHEY, SMNVEV (reference sequence). CDR3 sequence reads: CASSSPPASDTQYF.

This chain uses TRBV18 with TRBJ2-1; TCRdb reports TRBD1, a call that lacks DNA to check it against. CDR3 length equals 18 residues. Germline lookup yields CDR1 KGHSH and CDR2 LQKENI. The chain's CDR3 is CASSAQGAFQSSYNEQFF.

This rearrangement joins TRBV5-1 to TRBJ2-2; the TRBD2 assignment by TCRdb is unverifiable without DNA. The germline CDR1 and CDR2 sequences are SGHRS and YFSETQ. This CDR3 comprises 18 residues. The CDR3 region is CASSLETSGRKLTGELFF.

The chain joins TRBV20-1 to TRBJ1-2. This CDR3 comprises 11 residues. CDR1 is DFQATT and CDR2 is SNEGSKA in the germline V gene (reference sequence). The CDR3 reads CSARENWGYTF.